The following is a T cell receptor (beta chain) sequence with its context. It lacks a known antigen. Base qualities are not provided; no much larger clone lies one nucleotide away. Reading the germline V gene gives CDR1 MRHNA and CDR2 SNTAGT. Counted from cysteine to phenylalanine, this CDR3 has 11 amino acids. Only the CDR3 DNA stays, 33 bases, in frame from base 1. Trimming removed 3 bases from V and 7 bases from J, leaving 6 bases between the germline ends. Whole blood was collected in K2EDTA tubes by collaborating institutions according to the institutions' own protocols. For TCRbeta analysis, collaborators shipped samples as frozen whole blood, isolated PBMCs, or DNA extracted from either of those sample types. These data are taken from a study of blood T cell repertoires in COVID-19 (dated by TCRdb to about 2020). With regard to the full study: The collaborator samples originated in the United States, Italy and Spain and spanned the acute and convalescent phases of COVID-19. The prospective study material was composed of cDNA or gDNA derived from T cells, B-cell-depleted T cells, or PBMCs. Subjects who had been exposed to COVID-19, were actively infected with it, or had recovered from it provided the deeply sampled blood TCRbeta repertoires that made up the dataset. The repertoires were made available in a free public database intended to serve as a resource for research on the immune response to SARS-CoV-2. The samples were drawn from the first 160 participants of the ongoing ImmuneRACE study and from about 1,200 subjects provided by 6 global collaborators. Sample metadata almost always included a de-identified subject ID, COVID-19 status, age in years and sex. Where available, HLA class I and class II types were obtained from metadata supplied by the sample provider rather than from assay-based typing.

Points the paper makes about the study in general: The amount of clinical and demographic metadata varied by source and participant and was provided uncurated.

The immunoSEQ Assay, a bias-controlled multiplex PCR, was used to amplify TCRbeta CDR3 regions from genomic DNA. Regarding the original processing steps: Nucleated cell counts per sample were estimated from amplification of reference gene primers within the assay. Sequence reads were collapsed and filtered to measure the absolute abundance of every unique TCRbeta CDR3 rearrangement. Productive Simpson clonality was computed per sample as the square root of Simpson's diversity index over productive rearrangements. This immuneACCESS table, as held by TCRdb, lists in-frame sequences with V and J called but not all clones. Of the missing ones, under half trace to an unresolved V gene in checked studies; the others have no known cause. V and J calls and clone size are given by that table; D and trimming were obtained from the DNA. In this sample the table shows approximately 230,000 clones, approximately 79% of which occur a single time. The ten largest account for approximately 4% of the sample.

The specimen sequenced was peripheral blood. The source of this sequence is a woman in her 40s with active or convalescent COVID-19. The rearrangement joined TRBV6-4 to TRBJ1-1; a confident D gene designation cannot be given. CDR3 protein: CASSDSVEAFF. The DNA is TGTGCCAGCAGTGATTCGGTTGAAGCTTTCTTT.